The sample holds a few counts of the clone carrying this T cell receptor beta chain. Primers: 60 Vbeta forward and 13 Jbeta reverse. Only in-frame clones appear in the TCRdb table, and some are missing; sequencing was by immunoSEQ multiplex PCR. In the table there are about 160,000 clones, over 70% of which are singletons. This record belongs to a study of cytomegalovirus exposure and HLA in healthy donors. From germline, CDR1 is GTSNPN and CDR2 SVGIG (reference sequence). V trimming: 0 bases; J trimming: 4 bases; junction bases outside the gene matches: 3. The CDR3 spans 16 residues. Sequenced: PBMCs. The gene calls are TRBV30 and TRBJ2-1; 13 bases are shared with TRBD2. The receptor comes from a man in his late teens or twenties in good health and CMV-seropositive. CDR3 region: CAWSVLAGGRYNEQFF. The CDR3 DNA is TGTGCCTGGAGTGTACTAGCGGGGGGGCGTTACAATGAGCAGTTCTTC.